A single sample gave rise to the 3 T cell receptor beta chains below, sequenced in a study of vaccination and CD4 T cells after COVID-19. These TCRs are of unknown antigen specificity. Sequence data for DNA of cultured CD4+ T cells were generated by the Oncomine TCR Beta short-read assay. TCRdb re-analysed the PCR reads in MiXCR, keeping a single row per CDR3 protein. Of about 15,000 distinct CDR3 sequences detected, under 45% appear once; the ten largest clones hold under 20%. The sample's treatment: roughly 11-day PBMC culture with coronavirus spike peptide pools or control peptides (ViraFEST assay). The sample comprised cultured CD4+ T cells from blood. These receptors were collected from a human donor with COVID-19.

The CDR3 bases are TGCAGTGCTAGAGGGTACACCGGGGAGCTGTTTTTT. It encodes CSARGYTGELFF. V and J are TRBV20-1 and TRBJ2-2; D uncertain. The V and J ends lost 1 base and 3 bases respectively, with 3 bases between them. CDR1 is DFQATT, CDR2 SNEGSKA, per germline (reference sequence). This CDR3 region has 12 residues.

V is TRBV11-2 and J is TRBJ2-5; perhaps TRBD1 as D (6 bases). Trimming took 0 bases from V and 5 from J, leaving 16 bases between them. The CDR3 consists of 16 residues. CDR1 and CDR2 (germline): SGHAT, FQNNGV. The CDR3 spells CASSLDGAGVRETQYF. CDR3 in DNA: TGTGCCAGCAGCTTAGATGGGGCAGGGGTTAGGGAGACCCAGTACTTC.

This clonotype is deemed medium-sized. This sequence joins TRBV19 and TRBJ2-4; either TRBD1 or TRBD2 may fit D (7 bases each). CDR3 size: 16 residues. V lost 1 base, J lost 4 bases, and 14 bases lay in between. Germline-derived CDR1 and CDR2 are LNHDA and SQIVND (reference sequence). The CDR3 loop is CASSIGGGQQKNIQYF. DNA of the CDR3: TGTGCCAGTAGTATAGGGGGGGGACAGCAAAAAAACATTCAGTACTTC.